The entry that follows covers one T cell receptor (beta chain) sequence. This clone was observed once. No antigen is known for it. There are no base qualities to consult, and no much larger clone falls within one base. The sample is drawn from a study of T cells in pancreatic ductal adenocarcinoma (dated 2017 in TCRdb). The study in broad terms: To learn about the adaptive T-cell response arising naturally, investigators profiled where tumor-infiltrating CD8+ T cells, together with suppressive cells, were located within resected pancreatic ductal adenocarcinoma, how abundant they were, and what qualities they showed. Overall study results and their limits: Comparisons of clonality between tumor and blood may be biased toward lower diversity because tumors are enriched in CD45RO+ effector T cells rather than naive T cells. Blood samples had more total productive templates and 6 to 10-fold more unique clonotypes than tumor samples. Since most people with pancreatic cancer show up with disease that cannot be operated on, the resected cohort was biased toward the minority who had early-stage disease. T-cell clonality did not differ significantly between tumor and blood, with mean clonality approximately 0.11 in tumors and 0.065 to 0.09 in blood.

TCR beta CDR3 regions were amplified from genomic DNA using the immunoSEQ hsTCRB kit. An Illumina HiSeq system was used for high-throughput TRB CDR3 sequencing. Processing in the source paper ran as follows. Sequencing reads were analyzed with the immunoSEQ software, and nonproductive sequences with premature stops or frame-shifts were excluded. Clonality of the repertoire was calculated as one minus the Shannon entropy normalized by log2 of the number of unique productive sequences. Imported from immuneACCESS, the table was reduced by TCRdb to in-frame sequences with V and J called. These copies leave out some clones; in studies compared against another copy, an unresolved V gene accounts for under half, and the cause of the remainder is not known. The DNA was the basis for D and trimming; V, J and clone size are from that table. This sample comprises about 17,000 clones, more than 70% of them detected only once. 0.94% of the sample goes to the ten largest clones.

The selected pancreatic ductal adenocarcinoma patients had received surgery without neoadjuvant therapy. Peripheral blood was collected in heparin tubes, and PBMCs were isolated by histopaque density gradient and cryopreserved in approximately 9.2% DMSO. Using the DNeasy Blood and Tissue Kit with Proteinase K and RNase treatment, genomic DNA was extracted from roughly seven PBMC and roughly nine flash-frozen tumor specimens. Based on the germline V gene, the CDR1 and CDR2 sequences are SGHNT and YENEEA. The CDR3 contains 14 residues, cysteine and phenylalanine counted. Left in the record is the CDR3 DNA by itself, 42 bases read in frame from the first base. The junction carries 14 bases between V and J, which are trimmed by 3 bases and 6 bases respectively.

This receptor was taken from a human donor with pancreatic ductal adenocarcinoma. Material: PBMCs. The chain is assembled from TRBV11-3 and TRBJ1-1; the D gene is possibly TRBD1, with 5 bases matching. The bases are TGTGCCAGCAGCTTTAAGGGGTTATATGCTGAAGCTTTCTTT. Its amino acids are CASSFKGLYAEAFF.